One sample yielded the 5 T cell receptor beta chains listed below, sequenced in a study of CD8 T cells in ankylosing spondylitis (dated by TCRdb to 2016 to 2017). Summary of the overall study and its limitations: A TCR beta motif made up of several highly homologous amino acid variants appeared to be characteristic of blood from ankylosing spondylitis patients.

Library preparation employed 5' RACE. The instrument was an Illumina HiSeq 2500. In-frame beta chains were kept once TCRdb had trimmed the public reads at Q25 with fastp and called clones with MiXCR. Rows are combined by CDR3 protein, so each entry shows the most common genes and DNA. This sample is represented by around 490,000 distinct CDR3 sequences; approximately 5.3% of them were singletons. The top ten clonotypes cover approximately 3.5% of the sample. No antigen is known for these receptors. The sample consisted of blood, either unsorted or a sorted T cell fraction (not recorded which). These receptors were obtained from a male donor with ankylosing spondylitis.

This clonotype was counted ten times or more. The V and J genes are TRBV29-1 and TRBJ2-7; TRBD1 might be the D (6 bases). V was pared by 4 bases and J by 2 bases, with 9 bases between. Germline V CDR1 and CDR2: SQVTM, ANQGSEA. The CDR3 is made up of 12 amino acids. The CDR3 is CSVGSGAYEQYF. Here the CDR3 DNA reads TGCAGCGTTGGGTCAGGGGCCTACGAGCAGTACTTC.

This clonotype was observed many times. The rearrangement joins TRBV20-1 to TRBJ2-7; D is undetermined. Looked up from germline, CDR1 is DFQATT and CDR2 is SNEGSKA (reference sequence). There are 10 residues in the CDR3. Trimming took off 3 bases at V and 6 bases at J, with 6 bases between the two ends. CDR3 protein: CSASRGEQYF. CDR3 nucleotides: TGCAGTGCTAGCAGAGGCGAGCAGTACTTC.

This clonotype was seen many times. V usage is TRBV6-5 and J usage is TRBJ2-5; 15 bases fit TRBD2. The length of the CDR3 is 18 residues. V lost 3 bases and J lost 5; bases outside the gene matches: 10. Germline V gives CDR1 MNHEY, CDR2 SVGAGI. CDR3 DNA: TGTGCCAGCAGTTATTTTGGACTAGCGGGAGGGTCTCGGGAGACCCAGTACTTC. It specifies CASSYFGLAGGSRETQYF.

This clonotype was detected ten times or more. J is TRBJ2-1 and V is TRBV7-8; TRBD2 agrees at 7 bases. The junction had 12 bases not matched to a gene; V was cut back by 1 base and J by 0 bases. Looked up from germline, CDR1 is SGHVS and CDR2 is FQNEAQ. The CDR3 loop spans 19 amino acids. As DNA, the CDR3 is TGTGCCAGCAGCTTAGTTCTTCTGAGCGGGATTAGCTCCTACAATGAGCAGTTCTTC. Translation: CASSLVLLSGISSYNEQFF.

This clonotype was counted at least ten times. The chain employs TRBV12-3 or TRBV12-4 and TRBJ2-7, with no clear D. This CDR3 has 17 amino acids. The ends were cut back, 5 bases at V and 1 base at J, with 21 bases in the middle. The CDR3 reads CASSPRGVIASSYEQYF. The DNA for the CDR3 is TGTGCCAGCAGTCCCCGCGGAGTCATCGCTTCTTCCTACGAGCAGTACTTC.